This TCR beta chain was identified during a study of blood T cell repertoires in COVID-19. Study as a whole: The analysed material was cDNA or gDNA that came from T cells, B-cell-depleted T cells, or PBMCs.

Cohorts were assigned according to the clinical history that participants reported. Clones were sequenced by immunoSEQ multiplex PCR, and TCRdb holds only the in-frame ones, with some missing. The table includes about 440,000 clones, approximately 90% detected once. V was pared by 8 bases and J by 11 bases, with 21 bases between. The germline gives CDR1 MNHEY, CDR2 SVGEGT. This CDR3 has 13 residues. The sequence was obtained from a woman in her late teens or twenties with acute COVID-19. The chain carries TRBV6-2 or TRBV6-3 and TRBJ1-1; D call uncertain. The specimen was PBMCs or T cells enriched from blood (not recorded which). CDR3 coding DNA: TGTGCCAGCCGCCTGGAGCGGCAGCTCAGGGCTTTCTTT. It yields the protein CASRLERQLRAFF.